The 21 T cell receptor beta chains given below trace back to one sample, sequenced in a study of neurological immune-mediated disorders. From the 5' RACE reads, TCRdb called clonotypes with MiXCR, one entry per CDR3 protein. This table holds tens of thousands of distinct CDR3 sequences, about an eighth found once. Time point of the sample: longitudinal time-point 3. The material sequenced was PBMCs. The source of these receptors is a male donor with HTLV-1-associated myelopathy (HAM/TSP).

This clonotype occurred many times. The chain carries TRBV29-1 and TRBJ2-5, with a weak D call TRBD2 (5 bases). Germline values: CDR1 SQVTM, CDR2 ANQGSEA. The CDR3 covers 12 residues. V was cut by 7 bases and J by 3 bases, with 12 bases left in between. CDR3 loop: CSGRSGEETQYF. As DNA, the CDR3 is TGCAGCGGGAGGTCAGGAGAAGAGACCCAGTACTTC.

This chain connects TRBV5-1 to TRBJ2-7; perhaps D is TRBD1 or TRBD2 (5 bases each). The CDR3 length is 15 residues. Germline CDR1 is SGHRS and CDR2 is YFSETQ. Trimming took off 2 bases at V and 0 bases at J, with 12 bases between the two ends. CDR3 bases: TGCGCCAGCAGCTTTGCCCCAGGGAGCTCCTACGAGCAGTACTTC. It specifies CASSFAPGSSYEQYF.

This clonotype was picked up a small number of times. The V and J genes are TRBV14 and TRBJ1-1; D gene uncertain. The V gene lost 0 bases and the J gene lost 3 bases, with 8 bases spanning the gap. Per germline, CDR1 SGHDN and CDR2 FVKESK. The CDR3 extends over 14 amino acids. CDR3 coding DNA: TGTGCCAGCAGCCAAGATATCGGTTACACTGAAGCTTTCTTT. This codes for CASSQDIGYTEAFF.

This clonotype has ten or more counts. V and J are TRBV20-1 and TRBJ1-1, with 7 bases aligning to TRBD1. This CDR3 is built from 14 residues. The V gene's germline CDR1 is DFQATT and CDR2 SNEGSKA (reference sequence). V dropped 1 base and J dropped 1; count of bases not matched to a gene: 3. CDR3 nucleotides: TGCAGTGCTAGAGGCGACAGGGCGAACACTGAAGCTTTCTTT. It codes for CSARGDRANTEAFF.

This clonotype was picked up many times. V is TRBV24-1 and J is TRBJ2-1, with D perhaps TRBD1 (5 bases). In germline, CDR1 is KGHDR, CDR2 SFDVKD. The length of the CDR3 is 14 residues. With 3 bases removed from V and 5 bases from J, the gap between germline ends came to 10 bases. The DNA for the CDR3 is TGTGCCACCAGTGATAGGGGAATTCACAATGAGCAGTTCTTC. Translation gives CATSDRGIHNEQFF.

This clonotype was observed many times. The V gene is TRBV7-9, the J gene TRBJ2-1, with D perhaps being TRBD1 or TRBD2 (5 bases each). Per germline, CDR1 SEHNR and CDR2 FQNEAQ (reference sequence). This CDR3 has 16 amino acids. Trimming stripped 2 bases from V and 2 bases from J, with 13 bases between. Here the CDR3 reads CASSLTSRGPYNEQFF. The CDR3 nucleotides are TGTGCCAGCAGCTTAACCAGCCGGGGACCCTACAATGAGCAGTTCTTC. Using reference TRBV7-9 and TRBJ2-1 for the parts outside the CDR3, the full variable domain is DTGVSQNPRHKITKRGQNVTFRCDPISEHNRLYWYRQTLGQGPEFLTYFQNEAQLEKSRLLSDRFSAERPKGSFSTLEIQRTEQGDSAMYLCASSLTSRGPYNEQFFGPGTRLTVL.

This clonotype was found many times. V is TRBV14 and J is TRBJ1-2, with 8 bases lining up with TRBD1. Germline-derived CDR1 and CDR2 are SGHDN and FVKESK. The CDR3 consists of 12 residues. V shed 9 bases and J 5 bases; nucleotides not matched to a gene: 5. The CDR3 coding sequence is TGTGCCAGTGACAGGGGAGGATATGGCTACACCTTC. This codes for CASDRGGYGYTF.

This clonotype was found many times. This rearrangement joins TRBV20-1 to TRBJ2-3; TRBD2 agrees at 7 bases. CDR3 length: 15 amino acids. Germline assignment: CDR1 DFQATT and CDR2 SNEGSKA (reference sequence). The CDR3 nucleotides are TGCAGCGCCCCACCCGGGGGGTCAGGCACAGATACGCAGTATTTT. Translated, it gives CSAPPGGSGTDTQYF.

For this clonotype: Germline and junction disagree at one end, which may indicate a read error. The V gene is TRBV3-1, the J gene TRBJ1-3; TRBD1 matches at 11 bases. This CDR3 is built from 14 residues. Germline values: CDR1 LGHDT, CDR2 YNNKEL (reference sequence). Written as DNA, the CDR3 is TGTGCCAGCAGCCGGACAGGGGGCGGAAACACCGTATATTTT. Translating it yields CASSRTGGGNTVYF.

This clonotype was detected ten times or more. V and J are TRBV7-2 and TRBJ1-5, with D possibly matching TRBD1 (6 bases). V lost 4 bases and J lost 0, with 13 bases in between. The CDR3 has 16 residues. Germline assignment: CDR1 SGHTA and CDR2 FQGNSA. The CDR3 DNA reads as TGTGCCAGCAGCTCGAGACAGGCTAATAGCAATCAGCCCCAGCATTTT. Protein product: CASSSRQANSNQPQHF.

This clonotype has at least ten counts. The J gene is TRBJ2-3, the V gene TRBV9, with D possibly being TRBD2 (7 bases). Germline V gene data show CDR1 as SGDLS and CDR2 as YYNGEE. V was pared by 0 bases and J by 6 bases, with 14 bases between. The CDR3 totals 15 residues. In nucleotides, the CDR3 is TGTGCCAGCAGCGTAGTTGGGGGGGGCCTCGATACGCAGTATTTT. It specifies CASSVVGGGLDTQYF.

At least ten counts were recorded for this clonotype. The gene calls are TRBV21-1 and TRBJ2-1; the D call TRBD1 from the table was never checked on the DNA. TRBV21-1 is tagged as a pseudogene. The CDR3 has 13 residues. CDR3 sequence (DNA): TGTGCCAGCAGCAAACACAGGCGCAATGAGCAGTTCTTC. Translated, it gives CASSKHRRNEQFF.

This clonotype was seen at least ten times. The rearrangement uses TRBV2 and TRBJ2-4; D remains unclear. This CDR3 is built from 14 residues. V was shortened by 8 bases and J by 0 bases, with 11 bases between the two germline ends. The germline V gene encodes CDR1 SNHLY and CDR2 FYNNEI. The CDR3 DNA follows: TGTGCCAGCCGGATTAGCCTAGCCAAAAACATTCAGTACTTC. This encodes CASRISLAKNIQYF.

This clonotype was seen at least ten times. The CDR3 is CASSDNRLEREETQYF. The DNA for the CDR3 is TGCGCCAGCAGTGATAACAGGCTAGAGCGAGAAGAGACCCAGTACTTC. The chain has TRBV10-2 and TRBJ2-5; D might be TRBD1 (5 bases). CDR1 is WSHSY and CDR2 is SAAADI in the germline V gene. The CDR3 consists of 16 residues. V was cut by 3 bases and J by 3 bases, with 17 bases left in between.

This clonotype came up many times. V usage is TRBV25-1 and J usage is TRBJ1-5, with D unresolved. From germline, CDR1 is MGHDK and CDR2 SYGVNS. This CDR3 has 14 residues. Trimming shortened V by 2 bases and J by 4 bases, and 9 bases separated the two germline ends. The CDR3 is CASSEIGLNQPQHF. The CDR3 DNA reads TGTGCCAGCAGTGAAATCGGATTGAATCAGCCCCAGCATTTT.

This clonotype was counted many times. This chain joins TRBV5-5 and TRBJ2-7; 9 bases match TRBD1. V was pared by 3 bases and J by 2 bases, with 6 bases of the junction left unmatched. The length of the CDR3 is 15 residues. Germline values: CDR1 SGHKS, CDR2 YYEKEE (reference sequence). Here the CDR3 DNA reads TGTGCCAGCAGCTGGGGACAGGGAATGGCCTACGAGCAGTACTTC. Its translation is CASSWGQGMAYEQYF.

Remarks on this clonotype: This could be a read error, since a much larger clone is one nucleotide away. The chain combines TRBV20-1 with TRBJ1-6; D is undetermined. The ends were cut back, 3 bases at V and 9 bases at J, with 18 bases in the middle. The CDR3 covers 15 residues. Germline CDR1 and CDR2: DFQATT and SNEGSKA (reference sequence). CDR3 nucleotide sequence: TGCAGTGCTAGCGACCTTATTCGGGATACTTCACCCCTCCACTTT. Translation: CSASDLIRDTSPLHF.

The chain couples TRBV2 to TRBJ1-1, with TRBD1 identical over 9 bases. V shed 7 bases and J 1 base; nucleotides not matched to a gene: 10. Germline lookup yields CDR1 SNHLY and CDR2 FYNNEI. This CDR3 comprises 16 residues. CDR3 region: CASNTPTTGGNTEAFF. CDR3 DNA: TGTGCCAGCAACACACCCACGACAGGGGGGAACACTGAAGCTTTCTTT. The full variable domain, with the rest looked up from reference TRBV2 and TRBJ1-1, is EPEVTQTPSHQVTQMGQEVILRCVPISNHLYFYWYRQILGQKVEFLVSFYNNEISEKSEIFDDQFSVERPDGSNFTLKIRSTKLEDSAMYFCASNTPTTGGNTEAFFGQGTRLTVV.

This clonotype was found many times. This sequence joins TRBV6-2 or TRBV6-3 and TRBJ2-1, with D maybe TRBD2 (6 bases). Germline V gene data show CDR1 as MNHEY and CDR2 as SVGEGT. Trimming cost V 6 bases and J 2 bases, with 11 bases left between them. The CDR3 has 14 residues. CDR3 DNA: TGTGCCAGCAGCGCGGGATCAACCTACAATGAGCAGTTCTTC. This codes for CASSAGSTYNEQFF.

This clonotype was seen repeatedly, ten times or more. The chain couples TRBV9 to TRBJ2-4; TRBD1 matches 8 bases. This CDR3 spans 15 amino acids. Germline V gene data show CDR1 as SGDLS and CDR2 as YYNGEE. V lost 3 bases and J lost 6; bases outside the gene matches: 8. The CDR3 coding sequence is TGTGCCAGCAGCGCGGGACAGGTGCGGGGAAACATTCAGTACTTC. Translating it yields CASSAGQVRGNIQYF. The variable domain in full, completed from reference TRBV9 and TRBJ2-4, reads DSGVTQTPKHLITATGQRVTLRCSPRSGDLSVYWYQQSLDQGLQFLIQYYNGEERAKGNILERFSAQQFPDLHSELNLSSLELGDSALYFCASSAGQVRGNIQYFGAGTRLSVL.

Many counts were recorded for this clonotype. The chain uses TRBV3-1 and TRBJ1-1; D perhaps matches TRBD1 (5 bases). V dropped 3 bases and J dropped 11 bases, with 13 bases sitting between them. CDR1 is LGHDT and CDR2 is YNNKEL in the germline V gene (reference sequence). The CDR3 has 12 amino acids. The CDR3 is CASSQGGAIAFF. CDR3 DNA: TGTGCCAGCAGCCAGGGGGGAGCGATCGCTTTCTTT.